The 22 T cell receptor beta chains given below trace back to one sample, sequenced in a study of CXCR3-negative and CXCR3-positive naive CD8 T cells. UMI-labeled 5' RACE TRB cDNA libraries were prepared from the cells. TCRdb re-called the 5' RACE reads and gives one entry per CDR3 protein, without DNA. Seen in this sample are about 130,000 distinct CDR3 sequences; the ten most common clones hold 0.49%. Sequenced: naive CXCR3- CD8+ T cells from blood. Documented subset: CD45RO-CCR7+CD27+CD95- naive CD8+ T cells lacking CXCR3 (TNR3-). These receptors came from a human donor in good health. Some clones in this sample may be carry-over from other donors' samples.

The V gene is TRBV6-2 or TRBV6-3, the J gene TRBJ2-1; as DNA is missing, the TRBD2 call by TCRdb cannot be tested. CDR3 length: 15 residues. The germline V gene encodes CDR1 MNHEY and CDR2 SVGEGT. The CDR3 loop reads CASSRLAGGRDEQFF.

The gene calls are TRBV15 and TRBJ1-1; the D gene TCRdb calls, TRBD1, cannot be checked with no DNA. The CDR3 extends over 15 amino acids. Germline V lookup: CDR1 LNHNV, CDR2 YYDKDF (reference sequence). CDR3 sequence: CATSGPRQGNTEAFF.

The chain has TRBV29-1 and TRBJ2-7; TCRdb selects TRBD1, and the lack of DNA leaves this call unchecked. The CDR3 covers 13 residues. CDR1 SQVTM and CDR2 ANQGSEA come from the germline V gene. CDR3 residues: CSVAGTGAYEQYF.

The chain uses TRBV7-9 and TRBJ1-1. The CDR3 has 14 amino acids. Germline assignment: CDR1 SEHNR and CDR2 FQNEAQ (reference sequence). The CDR3 loop is CASSLASGYTEAFF.

V and J are TRBV7-9 and TRBJ1-1. Looked up from germline, CDR1 is SEHNR and CDR2 is FQNEAQ (reference sequence). This CDR3 has 13 amino acids. The CDR3 reads CASSAELNTEAFF.

The chain has TRBV10-3 and TRBJ2-1; TCRdb's D call of TRBD2 is untestable without DNA. Germline V gene data show CDR1 as ENHRY and CDR2 as SYGVKD. The CDR3 is 16 residues long. CDR3 region: CAISEVAGEIYNEQFF.

V and J are TRBV10-3 and TRBJ2-3; TCRdb calls TRBD2, which cannot be checked without DNA. The CDR3 is 16 residues long. Germline V lookup: CDR1 ENHRY, CDR2 SYGVKD. This CDR3 is CAISDQGPSSTDTQYF.

This chain's CDR3 is CASSPDAQYQHQHF. The chain employs TRBV2 and TRBJ1-5; lacking DNA, the TRBD1 call made by TCRdb goes unchecked. The CDR3 is 14 amino acids. Germline CDR1 is SNHLY and CDR2 is FYNNEI. Drawing the rest from reference TRBV2 and TRBJ1-5, the complete variable domain is EPEVTQTPSHQVTQMGQEVILRCVPISNHLYFYWYRQILGQKVEFLVSFYNNEISEKSEIFDDQFSVERPDGSNFTLKIRSTKLEDSAMYFCASSPDAQYQHQHFGDGTRLSIL.

The chain uses TRBV12-3 or TRBV12-4 and TRBJ2-7. The CDR3 totals 12 residues. The CDR3 sequence: CASSLVIYEQYF.

The genes are TRBV7-2 and TRBJ1-1; TCRdb designates TRBD1, a call that cannot be tested without DNA. CDR3 length: 14 amino acids. Germline assignment: CDR1 SGHTA and CDR2 FQGNSA. The CDR3 reads CASIRTDGNTEAFF.

J is TRBJ2-5 and V is TRBV3-1; TCRdb calls TRBD1, which cannot be checked without DNA. The CDR3 spans 15 residues. Germline V lookup: CDR1 LGHDT, CDR2 YNNKEL (reference sequence). The CDR3 protein is CASSQRGRIQETQYF.

The chain has TRBV14 and TRBJ2-1; absent DNA, TCRdb's TRBD2 call cannot be checked. Germline V lookup: CDR1 SGHDN, CDR2 FVKESK. The CDR3 is 16 amino acids. The CDR3 here is CASSSTSGGGYNEHFF.

This chain links TRBV11-2 with TRBJ2-1; TCRdb gives TRBD1 as the D gene, but with no DNA this cannot be confirmed. Germline CDR1 and CDR2: SGHAT and FQNNGV. This CDR3 spans 12 amino acids. CDR3 in amino acids: CASSLGGDEQFF.

The chain recombines TRBV3-1 with TRBJ2-1. The germline V gene encodes CDR1 LGHDT and CDR2 YNNKEL (reference sequence). The CDR3 extends over 12 amino acids. The CDR3 loop reads CASSQVSDEQFF.

This chain uses TRBV28 with TRBJ2-7; TCRdb's D call, TRBD1, is unchecked because there is no DNA. The CDR3 length is 13 residues. Germline loops: CDR1 MDHEN, CDR2 SYDVKM. The CDR3 is CASSFLGRGEQYF.

CDR3 sequence reads: CASSQDAWTGAEQYF. The chain couples TRBV4-3 to TRBJ2-7; TCRdb's D gene call, TRBD1, goes unchecked for lack of DNA. This CDR3 contains 15 residues. Germline CDR1 is LGHNA and CDR2 is YSLEER.

V usage is TRBV7-6 and J usage is TRBJ2-1. In germline, CDR1 is SGHVS, CDR2 FNYEAQ. This CDR3 spans 16 amino acids. The CDR3 here is CASSLAPAEAYNEQFF.

V is TRBV5-6 and J is TRBJ2-5; without DNA, the TCRdb call of TRBD2 cannot be checked. Germline V gene data show CDR1 as SGHDT and CDR2 as YYEEEE. The CDR3 covers 13 residues. CDR3 sequence reads: CASSPGLQETQYF.

The gene calls are TRBV5-4 and TRBJ2-7. The CDR3 consists of 14 residues. Germline loops: CDR1 SGHNT, CDR2 YYREEE (reference sequence). The CDR3 is CASSLARGAYEQYF.

The chain employs TRBV7-6 and TRBJ2-1. Germline V gene sequence: CDR1 SGHVS, CDR2 FNYEAQ. The CDR3 is 15 residues long. The CDR3 reads CASSFNSGSYNEQFF.

The chain joins TRBV20-1 to TRBJ2-2. Germline CDR1 and CDR2: DFQATT and SNEGSKA (reference sequence). This CDR3 is 15 amino acids long. CDR3 region: CSASFLAVNTGELFF.

The chain is built from TRBV12-3 or TRBV12-4 and TRBJ1-5; checking the TCRdb D call of TRBD1 is not possible without DNA. The CDR3 is 14 residues long. This chain's CDR3 is CASSPDRGEQPQHF.